One sample yielded the 11 T cell receptor beta chains listed below, sequenced in a study of identical twins. TCRdb analysed the 5' RACE reads with MiXCR anew, one entry per CDR3 protein. The data show 1.5 million to 2 million distinct CDR3 sequences, with under 35% seen just once and roughly 0.3% held by the top ten. Sequencing input: cord blood. The receptors were gathered from a newborn girl in good health.

The genes are TRBV7-2 and TRBJ1-3; D remains ambiguous. The V gene lost 1 base and the J gene lost 0 bases, with 10 bases spanning the gap. Germline assignment: CDR1 SGHTA and CDR2 FQGNSA. This CDR3 comprises 16 residues. The CDR3 here is CASSLVTQPSGNTIYF. CDR3 nucleotides: TGTGCCAGCAGCTTAGTAACGCAGCCCTCTGGAAACACCATATATTTT.

This chain links TRBV5-1 with TRBJ2-1; 7 bases fit TRBD2. Looked up from germline, CDR1 is SGHRS and CDR2 is YFSETQ. With V trimmed by 2 bases and J by 3 bases, 8 bases remained unmatched. The CDR3 sequence is 16 residues long. CDR3 nucleotide sequence: TGCGCCAGCAGCTTCCCCGGGACTACCAGCTACAATGAGCAGTTCTTC. Protein: CASSFPGTTSYNEQFF.

This clonotype showed up just once. Given a much more abundant clone one base away, this may be a read error. The rearrangement links TRBV12-3 or TRBV12-4 to TRBJ2-1; D gene unclear. V was shortened by 5 bases and J by 13 bases, with 24 bases between the two germline ends. CDR3 length: 15 amino acids. The CDR3 reads CASSLGQAYQETQFF. As DNA, the CDR3 is TGTGCCAGCAGTCTCGGGCAGGCCTACCAAGAGACCCAGTTCTTC.

This clonotype was picked up a small number of times. The chain is built from TRBV15 and TRBJ2-1; D is unresolved. Germline-derived CDR1 and CDR2 are LNHNV and YYDKDF (reference sequence). Trimming pared 4 bases from V and 5 bases from J, leaving 3 bases between. The CDR3 is 11 residues long. CDR3 sequence (DNA): TGTGCCACCAGCAATGACAATGAGCAGTTCTTC. It specifies CATSNDNEQFF.

This clonotype was seen at least ten times. The J gene is TRBJ1-2, the V gene TRBV12-3 or TRBV12-4; D call uncertain. This CDR3 region has 16 residues. Trimming removed 3 bases from V and 5 bases from J, with 19 bases in between. Written as DNA, the CDR3 is TGTGCCAGCAGTTTTCGAGTCGGTGGCCAGCCTTATGGCTACACCTTC. Residues: CASSFRVGGQPYGYTF.

The chain is built from TRBV7-9 and TRBJ2-1; TRBD2 is a possible D gene (5 bases). There are 13 residues in the CDR3. Trimming cost V 3 bases and J 8 bases, with 11 bases left between them. Germline V gives CDR1 SEHNR, CDR2 FQNEAQ (reference sequence). Here the CDR3 reads CASSFRRDHEQFF. The CDR3 DNA reads TGTGCCAGCAGCTTCCGCCGGGATCATGAGCAGTTCTTC.

The chain uses TRBV7-9 and TRBJ2-1; 9 positions agree with TRBD2. Trimming cost V 6 bases and J 3 bases; bases outside gene matches: 12. Germline values: CDR1 SEHNR, CDR2 FQNEAQ (reference sequence). The CDR3 length is 17 residues. Written as DNA, the CDR3 is TGTGCCAGCAGGACAGTCTATAGCGGGGGACTCTACAATGAGCAGTTCTTC. Encoded protein: CASRTVYSGGLYNEQFF.

Turning to this clonotype: Germline and junction disagree at one end, which may indicate a read error. The CDR3 is CASSLIPRDYGFTF. The DNA of the CDR3 is TGTGCCAGCAGCTTAATACCCAGGGACTATGGCTTCACCTTC. This sequence joins TRBV7-2 and TRBJ1-2; the D gene is possibly TRBD1 (5 bases). Germline assignment: CDR1 SGHTA and CDR2 FQGNSA. The CDR3 has 14 residues.

This chain connects TRBV4-1 to TRBJ1-3; D ambiguous. Germline V gene sequence: CDR1 MGHRA, CDR2 YSYEKL. The V and J ends lost 1 base and 0 bases respectively, with 10 bases between them. CDR3 size: 16 residues. The CDR3 coding sequence is TGCGCCAGCAGCCAAGTAGTCCGAAGCTCTGGAAACACCATATATTTT. It encodes CASSQVVRSSGNTIYF.

Concerning this clonotype: A much more abundant neighbour one base away suggests this may be a read error. For the CDR3, the DNA is TGTGCCAGCAGTTGGGGTGACCTCCAAGAGACCCAGTACTTC. It yields the protein CASSWGDLQETQYF. The chain employs TRBV12-3 or TRBV12-4 and TRBJ2-5; the D is unclear. Trimming shortened V by 4 bases and J by 1 base, and 10 bases separated the two germline ends. The CDR3 spans 14 residues.

This clonotype has only a few counts. V is TRBV4-1 and J is TRBJ2-1; TRBD2 matches at 8 bases. The V segment lost 2 bases and the J segment 9 bases; nucleotides outside the gene matches: 6. CDR3 length equals 14 residues. Germline values: CDR1 MGHRA, CDR2 YSYEKL. The CDR3 here is CASSQLPAGVEQFF. CDR3 sequence (DNA): TGCGCCAGCAGCCAACTTCCAGCGGGAGTTGAGCAGTTCTTC.